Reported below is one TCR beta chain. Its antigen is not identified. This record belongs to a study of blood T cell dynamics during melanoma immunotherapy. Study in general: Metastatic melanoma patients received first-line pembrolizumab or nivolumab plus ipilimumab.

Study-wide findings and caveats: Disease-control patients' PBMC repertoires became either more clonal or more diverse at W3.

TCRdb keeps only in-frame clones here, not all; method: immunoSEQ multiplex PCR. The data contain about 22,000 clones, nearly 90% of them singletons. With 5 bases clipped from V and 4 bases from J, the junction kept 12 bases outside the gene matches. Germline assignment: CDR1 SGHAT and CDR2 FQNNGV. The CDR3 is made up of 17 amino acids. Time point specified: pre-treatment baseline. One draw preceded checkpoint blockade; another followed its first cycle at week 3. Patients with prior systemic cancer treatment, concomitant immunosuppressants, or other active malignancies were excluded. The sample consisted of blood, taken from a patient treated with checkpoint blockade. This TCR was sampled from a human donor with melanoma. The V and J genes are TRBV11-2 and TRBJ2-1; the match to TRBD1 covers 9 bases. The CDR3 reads CASSATGGRVFYNEQFF. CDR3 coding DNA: TGTGCCAGCAGCGCCACAGGGGGCAGGGTTTTTTACAATGAGCAGTTCTTC.